This is a list of T cell receptor beta chains from one sample in a study of blood T cell repertoires in COVID-19. This table comes from immunoSEQ multiplex PCR, and its TCRdb copy is limited to in-frame clones, with some not included. The sample has under 200,000 clones, approximately 79% seen once; the top ten hold 4% to 6.5%. Material: PBMCs or T cells enriched from blood (not recorded which). The receptors originated from a woman aged 60-75 years with acute COVID-19. Both conserved end residues are part of each CDR3. A D gene is named only where the DNA matches it firmly. Part of the rows lack a size; the others show once, few, many or a class for expanded clones.

CDR3aa,CDR3nt,j_gene,d_gene,abundance,v_gene,len
CASSPGLTGGEYF,TGTGCCAGCAGCCCAGGGCTAACGGGAGGGGAGTATTTT,TRBJ2-3,TRBD2,.,TRBV11-2,13
CSVDFGQTNTEAFF,TGCAGCGTTGATTTTGGGCAGACGAACACTGAAGCTTTCTTT,TRBJ1-1,.,.,TRBV29-1,14
CASSPRLAQFF,TGTGCCAGCAGCCCGAGACTAGCGCAGTTCTTC,TRBJ2-1,TRBD2,few,TRBV5-8,11
CASSLAIGGPREKLFF,TGTGCCAGCAGCTTAGCAATTGGAGGTCCTAGAGAAAAACTGTTTTTT,TRBJ1-4,.,few,TRBV7-9,16
CASSSDRGSGNTIYF,TGTGCCAGCAGTTCCGACAGGGGCTCTGGAAACACCATATATTTT,TRBJ1-3,TRBD1,.,TRBV7-2,15
CASSATGGGGGGNTIYF,TGTGCCAGCAGCGCGACAGGGGGCGGAGGGGGTGGAAACACCATATATTTT,TRBJ1-3,TRBD1,.,TRBV7-8,17
CAFSVNTGELFF,TGTGCCTTTAGCGTGAACACCGGGGAGCTGTTTTTT,TRBJ2-2,.,.,TRBV6-5,12
CASSYGEGGGYGYTF,TGTGCCAGCAGTTACGGTGAAGGGGGCGGCTATGGCTACACCTTC,TRBJ1-2,TRBD1,.,TRBV6-5,15
CASSGQGSPETQYF,TGTGCCAGCAGCGGGCAGGGGAGCCCGGAGACCCAGTACTTC,TRBJ2-5,.,.,TRBV9,14
CAIRETTVYGYTF,TGTGCCATCAGAGAAACAACAGTGTATGGCTACACCTTC,TRBJ1-2,.,.,TRBV10-3,13
CASSFPGDEQYF,TGTGCCAGCAGCTTCCCGGGGGACGAGCAGTACTTC,TRBJ2-7,.,.,TRBV7-9,12
CASSPTGGRGNYGYTF,TGTGCCAGCAGTCCGACAGGGGGCCGAGGTAACTATGGCTACACCTTC,TRBJ1-2,TRBD1,.,TRBV6-2/TRBV6-3,16
CASSQGTSVRTDTQYF,TGCGCCAGCAGCCAAGGGACTAGCGTACGCACAGATACGCAGTATTTT,TRBJ2-3,TRBD2,once,TRBV4-3,16
CASGLNGGGWPIHF,TGTGCCAGCGGCCTCAATGGAGGGGGCTGGCCAATTCATTTT,TRBJ1-3,TRBD1,once,TRBV6-5,14
CASSLLGRGNTIYF,TGTGCCAGCAGTTTATTGGGGAGAGGAAACACCATATATTTT,TRBJ1-3,.,.,TRBV27,14
CASSPQTGALAAFF,TGTGCCAGCAGTCCTCAAACAGGGGCCCTGGCCGCTTTCTTT,TRBJ1-1,TRBD1,.,TRBV6-5,14
CASEYRGHQDTQYF,TGTGCCAGCGAGTACAGGGGGCATCAAGATACGCAGTATTTT,TRBJ2-3,TRBD1,.,TRBV6-5,14
CASSYSSGSFTGELFF,TGTGCCAGCAGTTACTCATCAGGGTCTTTCACCGGGGAGCTGTTTTTT,TRBJ2-2,.,.,TRBV6-5,16
CASSQDEDRGRGEQYF,TGCGCCAGCAGCCAAGATGAGGACAGGGGAAGAGGCGAGCAGTACTTC,TRBJ2-7,TRBD1,.,TRBV4-1,16
CASSQGGGPTDTQYF,TGCGCCAGCAGCCAAGGAGGGGGACCCACAGATACGCAGTATTTT,TRBJ2-3,.,.,TRBV4-3,15